These 11 T cell receptor beta chains originate from one sample sequenced in a study of follicular helper T cells after annual influenza vaccination. Time point denoted: 2014-2015 season, 7 days after vaccination. Assay: immunoSEQ multiplex PCR; the TCRdb copy retains only in-frame clones and omits some. The data show about 10,000 clones, roughly 80% seen once. The sample consisted of CXCR5+ CD38- circulating T follicular helper cells from blood, taken 7 days after influenza vaccination. Subset denoted: circulating Tfh, non-naive CD4+CXCR5+PD-1+ (ICOS+CD38+ or ICOS-CD38-). All receptors derive from an adult who received the influenza vaccine.

The chain uses TRBV11-2 and TRBJ1-1; the match to TRBD1 covers 9 bases. Germline values: CDR1 SGHAT, CDR2 FQNNGV. The junction had 5 bases not matched to a gene; V was cut back by 4 bases and J by 5 bases. The CDR3 covers 14 residues. This chain's CDR3 is CASSSGQGRTEAFF. Here the CDR3 DNA reads TGTGCCAGCAGCTCCGGACAGGGGAGGACTGAAGCTTTCTTT.

The chain carries TRBV5-6 and TRBJ1-4, with unresolved D. The CDR3 extends over 14 amino acids. Trimming pared 5 bases from V and 0 bases from J, leaving 8 bases between. Germline V CDR1 and CDR2: SGHDT, YYEEEE. CDR3 loop: CASRGGATNEKLFF. The CDR3 bases are TGTGCCAGCAGGGGAGGTGCAACTAATGAAAAACTGTTTTTT.

The CDR3 sequence: CASSLMHLDTQYF. The CDR3 nucleotides are TGTGCCAGCAGCTTAATGCATTTGGATACGCAGTATTTT. The chain couples TRBV7-2 to TRBJ2-3; no clear D gene. The CDR3 extends over 13 amino acids. Looked up from germline, CDR1 is SGHTA and CDR2 is FQGNSA. Trimming cost V 2 bases and J 6 bases, with 9 bases left between them.

The J gene is TRBJ2-5, the V gene TRBV7-2; D is unresolved. Germline values: CDR1 SGHTA, CDR2 FQGNSA. Trimming took 5 bases from V and 2 from J, leaving 15 bases between them. The CDR3 runs 15 residues. CDR3 bases: TGTGCCAGCAGCCCCCGTTTAAACAGACAAGAGACCCAGTACTTC. It specifies CASSPRLNRQETQYF.

This clone occurred a few times. The chain joins TRBV5-8 to TRBJ1-2; D not certain. There are 13 residues in the CDR3. V lost 1 base and J 8 bases, leaving 12 bases between the germline ends. Germline V gene data show CDR1 as SGHTS and CDR2 as YDEGEE. The CDR3 loop is CASSLRIEGGYTF. The DNA of the CDR3 is TGTGCCAGCAGCTTGCGAATCGAGGGCGGCTACACCTTC. The variable domain in full, completed from reference TRBV5-8 and TRBJ1-2, reads EAGVTQSPTHLIKTRGQQATLRCSPISGHTSVYWYQQALGLGLQFLLWYDEGEERNRGNFPPRFSGRQFPNYSSELNVNALELEDSALYLCASSLRIEGGYTFGSGTRLTVV.

V gene TRBV4-2 combines with J gene TRBJ2-1; 7 positions agree with TRBD2. CDR1 LGHNA and CDR2 YNFKEQ come from the germline V gene. The length of the CDR3 is 16 residues. With V trimmed by 0 bases and J by 5 bases, 7 bases remained unmatched. DNA for the CDR3: TGTGCCAGCAGCCAAGAAGGTCTAGCGGCAAACAATGAGCAGTTCTTC. Its translation: CASSQEGLAANNEQFF.

This clone appeared a few times. The chain joins TRBV28 to TRBJ2-5; D unclear. V lost 11 bases, J lost 5 bases, and 6 bases lay in between. Germline CDR1 reads MDHEN; CDR2 reads SYDVKM. This CDR3 comprises 9 residues. CDR3 sequence reads: CALGETQYF. DNA for the CDR3: TGTGCCTTAGGGGAGACCCAGTACTTC.

The J gene is TRBJ2-5, the V gene TRBV19; 8 positions match TRBD1. CDR1 is LNHDA, CDR2 SQIVND, per germline (reference sequence). The CDR3 has 14 residues. Trimming took 7 bases from V and 1 from J; bases not matched to a gene: 5. The CDR3 region is CASTADRGQETQYF. The CDR3 DNA reads as TGTGCCAGTACCGCCGACAGGGGCCAAGAGACCCAGTACTTC.

The V gene is TRBV6-5, the J gene TRBJ1-2, with 9 bases matching TRBD1. V was pared by 5 bases and J by 4 bases, with 8 bases of the junction left unmatched. The CDR3 has 15 residues. The germline V gene encodes CDR1 MNHEY and CDR2 SVGAGI. In DNA form, the CDR3 reads TGTGCCAGCAGTCGTAAGACAGGGGGGGGCTATGGCTACACCTTC. Its translation is CASSRKTGGGYGYTF.

This clone was seen only once. CDR3 in amino acids: CASSGTAYEQYF. CDR3 bases: TGTGCCAGCAGCGGGACTGCCTACGAGCAGTACTTC. The rearrangement joins TRBV6-6 to TRBJ2-7; possible D gene TRBD2, 6 bases. With 6 bases removed from V and 2 bases from J, the gap between germline ends came to 8 bases. Germline V lookup: CDR1 MNHNY, CDR2 SVGAGI (reference sequence). This CDR3 is 12 amino acids long.

The rearrangement links TRBV18 to TRBJ1-4; D unresolved. CDR1 is KGHSH, CDR2 LQKENI, per germline. V was trimmed by 0 bases and J by 7 bases, leaving 15 bases between them. The CDR3 extends over 16 amino acids. The CDR3 here is CASSPPAEPYGEKLFF. The CDR3 DNA is TGTGCCAGCTCACCACCCGCGGAGCCATACGGTGAAAAACTGTTTTTT.